What follows is one TCR beta chain and its context. Its antigen is unidentified. This specimen belongs to a study of T cell responses to AZD1222 COVID-19 vaccine. Whole-study context: Doses given second, at about 4 or about 12 weeks, were pooled. Points from the study as a whole: Close to half of spike-specific TCRs reportedly recognize unmutated variant regions.

Sequenced by immunoSEQ multiplex PCR; TCRdb stores in-frame clones only, minus some. The profile shows about 150,000 clones, about 90% of them singletons. The TCR sequence derives from an adult in good health. The sample consisted of peripheral blood, taken on day 0 of AZD1222 vaccination.

In DNA, the CDR3 is TGTGCCAGCAGCCCGACCAACCGACAGGCCGCAGTCTATGGCTACACCTTC. As protein: CASSPTNRQAAVYGYTF. The V gene is TRBV14, the J gene TRBJ1-2; weak D call: TRBD1 (6 bases). The CDR3 is 17 amino acids. Trimming took off 4 bases at V and 4 bases at J, with 22 bases between the two ends. Germline-derived CDR1 and CDR2 are SGHDN and FVKESK.